The clone carrying this T cell receptor (beta chain) occurred a few times. The antigen is not known. Healthy controls were blood donors with median age around 57 years (range roughly 20-80) and 45% to 60% female. The CDR3 covers 14 residues. V shed 7 bases, J shed 2 bases, and the junction held 6 bases outside the gene matches. From germline, CDR1 is MNHNS and CDR2 SASEGT. The assay was immunoSEQ multiplex PCR, and TCRdb's table has in-frame clones only and misses some. The table has 6,000 to 7,000 clones, approximately 68% seen once. This sample was included in a study of somatic mutations in cytotoxic T cells in rheumatoid arthritis. The study's findings and limits: Neither rheumatoid arthritis patients nor age-matched healthy controls had significantly different CD8+ T-cell clonality from the other group. The authors did not adjust the slight TRBV07 underrepresentation in rheumatoid arthritis patients for multiple comparisons.

This sequence was found in a woman aged 45-60 years in good health. Sequenced sample: CD8+ T cells sorted from blood. The chain joins TRBV6-1 to TRBJ2-3, with 7 bases that match TRBD1. CDR3 in amino acids: CASIEGAHTDTQYF. The DNA for the CDR3 is TGTGCCAGCATAGAGGGGGCCCACACAGATACGCAGTATTTT.